Listed here are 28 T cell receptor beta chains from one sample, sequenced in a study of cytomegalovirus exposure and HLA in healthy donors (dated by TCRdb to about 2017). The library was made by the immunoSEQ multiplex PCR assay. The multiplex PCR relied on a mix of 60 forward primers for TCR Vbeta segments and 13 reverse primers for TCR Jbeta segments. Drawn from immuneACCESS, this table holds only the in-frame rearrangements with V and J called that TCRdb kept. Clones are partly lost; checked studies trace under half to an unresolved V gene and leave the rest unexplained. This sample has about 120,000 clones in its table, and around 74% of those were observed once. Approximately 30% of the sample lies in the top ten. The specimen sequenced was PBMCs. Receptor source: a man aged 55 to 69 in good health and CMV-seropositive.

This chain uses TRBV6-1 with TRBJ2-1, with 9 bases aligning to TRBD2. This CDR3 comprises 14 residues. The ends lost 7 bases at V and 10 bases at J; junction bases unmatched: 11. Germline CDR1 reads MNHNS; CDR2 reads SASEGT. This CDR3 is CASTGGGAVEEQFF. In DNA, the CDR3 is TGTGCCAGCACGGGCGGGGGGGCCGTGGAGGAGCAGTTCTTC.

The chain carries TRBV9 and TRBJ2-7; maybe TRBD1 (6 bases). The germline gives CDR1 SGDLS, CDR2 YYNGEE. V lost 0 bases and J lost 3, with 13 bases in between. The CDR3 sequence is 15 residues long. CDR3 nucleotide sequence: TGTGCCAGCAGCGTAGGGGGCAGGGGAAACTACGAGCAGTACTTC. The encoded protein is CASSVGGRGNYEQYF.

The rearrangement links TRBV10-2 to TRBJ2-7, with TRBD1 matching over 7 bases. The CDR3 length is 19 residues. Trimming at V came to 6 bases and at J to 0 bases, leaving 20 bases not matched to a gene. Germline V gene data show CDR1 as WSHSY and CDR2 as SAAADI. The CDR3 DNA reads TGCGCCAGCAGCCGCCGGGACAGCGAGCCTAGTGCTCGCTCCTACGAGCAGTACTTC. It yields the protein CASSRRDSEPSARSYEQYF.

The chain links TRBV2 to TRBJ1-4; D not resolved. V was trimmed by 5 bases and J by 0 bases, leaving 10 bases between them. Germline CDR1 reads SNHLY; CDR2 reads FYNNEI. The CDR3 is 15 amino acids. The CDR3 nucleotides are TGTGCCAGCAGTTTACAGAGTACAACTAATGAAAAACTGTTTTTT. Its translation is CASSLQSTTNEKLFF. Full variable domain (missing parts from reference TRBV2 and TRBJ1-4): EPEVTQTPSHQVTQMGQEVILRCVPISNHLYFYWYRQILGQKVEFLVSFYNNEISEKSEIFDDQFSVERPDGSNFTLKIRSTKLEDSAMYFCASSLQSTTNEKLFFGSGTQLSVL.

The rearrangement uses TRBV7-2 and TRBJ1-4; D remains ambiguous. V shed 1 base and J shed 8 bases, with 5 bases lying between them. This CDR3 spans 12 amino acids. Germline V gene lookup returns CDR1 SGHTA and CDR2 FQGNSA. For the CDR3, the DNA is TGTGCCAGCAGCTTAGGTCAAGAAAAACTGTTTTTT. Translation gives CASSLGQEKLFF.

The gene calls are TRBV2 and TRBJ1-6; D gene unclear. Germline-derived CDR1 and CDR2 are SNHLY and FYNNEI. This CDR3 is 13 amino acids long. With 5 bases removed from V and 7 bases from J, the gap between germline ends came to 9 bases. This CDR3 reads CASSFEVNSPLHF. CDR3 nucleotide sequence: TGTGCCAGCAGTTTTGAGGTCAATTCACCCCTCCACTTT.

The chain carries TRBV10-1 and TRBJ2-7; 8 positions agree with TRBD2. The CDR3 has 15 residues. The germline CDR1 and CDR2 sequences are WNHNN and SYGVQD (reference sequence). The V segment lost 0 bases and the J segment 3 bases; nucleotides outside the gene matches: 4. CDR3 protein: CASSESKLAVYEQYF. The CDR3, as DNA: TGCGCCAGCAGTGAGTCTAAACTAGCGGTCTACGAGCAGTACTTC.

V usage is TRBV6-1 and J usage is TRBJ2-5; possibly TRBD2 for D (6 bases). Germline V gene sequence: CDR1 MNHNS, CDR2 SASEGT. The V end was cut by 2 bases, the J end by 1 base, with 20 bases between. This CDR3 is 18 amino acids long. The CDR3 DNA reads as TGTGCCAGCAGTGAACTTACCGCGGGGCAGTTAAGCCAAGAGACCCAGTACTTC. Amino acid sequence: CASSELTAGQLSQETQYF.

The rearrangement uses TRBV21-1 and TRBJ2-7; TRBD1, the table's D call, lacks a check against the DNA. TRBV21-1 is labeled a pseudogene. The length of the CDR3 is 14 residues. The CDR3: CASNSKQGATEQYF. The CDR3 nucleotides read TGTGCCAGCAACTCGAAACAGGGGGCTACGGAGCAGTACTTC.

The chain employs TRBV5-1 and TRBJ2-5; 7 bases line up with TRBD1. The germline V gene encodes CDR1 SGHRS and CDR2 YFSETQ. The CDR3 consists of 12 residues. V trimming: 4 bases; J trimming: 8 bases; junction bases outside the gene matches: 5. The DNA for the CDR3 is TGCGCCAGCAGCCCAGACAGGGTAACCCAGTACTTC. It yields the protein CASSPDRVTQYF. Drawing the rest from reference TRBV5-1 and TRBJ2-5, the complete variable domain is KAGVTQTPRYLIKTRGQQVTLSCSPISGHRSVSWYQQTPGQGLQFLFEYFSETQRNKGNFPGRFSGRQFSNSRSEMNVSTLELGDSALYLCASSPDRVTQYFGPGTRLLVL.

The CDR3 here is CASRLDRGDYEQYF. CDR3 nucleotide sequence: TGTGCCAGCAGGCTGGACAGGGGGGACTACGAGCAGTACTTC. The chain joins TRBV2 to TRBJ2-5; 10 nucleotides match TRBD1. The J call could be wrong; TRBJ2-7 is a better fit for the DNA end. CDR3 length equals 14 residues. CDR1 SNHLY and CDR2 FYNNEI come from the germline V gene.

The chain is built from TRBV5-4 and TRBJ2-3; D is possibly TRBD1 (6 bases). CDR3 length equals 15 residues. V was cut by 3 bases and J by 0 bases, with 11 bases left in between. Germline CDR1 is SGHNT and CDR2 is YYREEE (reference sequence). CDR3: CASSSTGFSTDTQYF. The CDR3 nucleotides read TGTGCCAGCAGCTCGACAGGCTTTAGCACAGATACGCAGTATTTT.

The chain is built from TRBV11-2 and TRBJ1-2, with a possible D match to TRBD1 (5 bases). The CDR3 contains 14 residues. The ends were cut back, 3 bases at V and 4 bases at J, with 12 bases in the middle. Germline V CDR1 and CDR2: SGHAT, FQNNGV. The CDR3 spells CASSFQGTSYGYTF. The CDR3 DNA reads TGTGCCAGCAGCTTTCAGGGTACGAGCTATGGCTACACCTTC.

The chain links TRBV4-1 to TRBJ1-6; D is perhaps TRBD1 (6 bases). The CDR3 length is 15 residues. V dropped 3 bases and J dropped 7 bases, with 13 bases sitting between them. Germline V gene sequence: CDR1 MGHRA, CDR2 YSYEKL. The CDR3 is CASSQPSGANSPLHF. As DNA, the CDR3 is TGCGCCAGCAGCCAGCCCTCAGGGGCCAATTCACCCCTCCACTTT.

The chain is built from TRBV2 and TRBJ2-1, with TRBD1 matching 7 bases. The CDR3 loop spans 17 amino acids. CDR1 and CDR2 (germline): SNHLY, FYNNEI. The trim removed 6 bases at V and 5 bases at J, leaving 16 bases unmatched. The CDR3 sequence is CASSEAPYRDSNNEQFF. Here the CDR3 DNA reads TGTGCCAGCAGCGAGGCCCCCTACCGGGACAGTAACAATGAGCAGTTCTTC.

This chain joins TRBV29-1 and TRBJ2-3, with 8 positions matching TRBD1. Unmatched junction bases numbered 14, after V lost 6 bases and J lost 3 bases. The CDR3 is made up of 16 amino acids. The germline V gene encodes CDR1 SQVTM and CDR2 ANQGSEA. Written as DNA, the CDR3 is TGCAGCGTAGGAGGATTACGCGGACAGGGAACAGATACGCAGTATTTT. This encodes CSVGGLRGQGTDTQYF.

The chain couples TRBV28 to TRBJ2-1, with D tentatively TRBD2 (6 bases). V lost 3 bases and J 8 bases, leaving 20 bases between the germline ends. Per germline, CDR1 MDHEN and CDR2 SYDVKM. The CDR3 has 16 amino acids. The CDR3 sequence: CASSLEGGPVMDEQFF. The CDR3 DNA is TGTGCCAGCAGTTTGGAGGGAGGCCCCGTCATGGATGAGCAGTTCTTC.

The J gene is TRBJ2-1, the V gene TRBV2, with 16 bases identical to TRBD2. With V trimmed by 6 bases and J by 9 bases, 2 bases remained unmatched. Germline V gene lookup returns CDR1 SNHLY and CDR2 FYNNEI. This CDR3 has 14 amino acids. Here the CDR3 DNA reads TGTGCCAGCAGGGGGACTAGCGGGAGGGCTGAGCAGTTCTTC. Amino acid sequence: CASRGTSGRAEQFF.

The chain is built from TRBV6-6 and TRBJ2-7; no clear D. From germline, CDR1 is MNHNY and CDR2 SVGAGI (reference sequence). The germline V and J ends were trimmed by 6 bases and 0 bases, with 6 bases remaining between them. The CDR3 totals 12 residues. CDR3 nucleotides: TGTGCCAGCAGGTCCCACTCCTACGAGCAGTACTTC. Amino acid sequence: CASRSHSYEQYF.

The chain joins TRBV7-8 to TRBJ1-6, with a tentative D call TRBD1 (6 bases). Germline CDR1 SGHVS, CDR2 FQNEAQ. The CDR3 is made up of 17 amino acids. V was shortened by 5 bases and J by 0 bases, with 14 bases between the two germline ends. The CDR3 reads CASSLGTPSSYNSPLHF. The CDR3 DNA reads TGTGCCAGCAGCCTAGGGACACCGAGCTCCTATAATTCACCCCTCCACTTT. Looking up the rest from reference TRBV7-8 and TRBJ1-6 gives the full variable domain: GAGVSQSPRYKVAKRGQDVALRCDPISGHVSLFWYQQALGQGPEFLTYFQNEAQLDKSGLPSDRFFAERPEGSVSTLKIQRTQQEDSAVYLCASSLGTPSSYNSPLHFGNGTRLTVT.

The rearrangement links TRBV6-1 to TRBJ2-3, with D perhaps matching TRBD2 (5 bases). The CDR3 totals 13 residues. The V gene lost 6 bases and the J gene lost 2 bases, with 9 bases spanning the gap. Germline V lookup: CDR1 MNHNS, CDR2 SASEGT. The CDR3 bases are TGTGCCAGCAGCCCGGGATTCACAGATACGCAGTATTTT. It translates to CASSPGFTDTQYF.

This chain uses TRBV4-1 with TRBJ2-3; 10 bases map to TRBD2. The CDR3 has 17 amino acids. V shed 0 bases and J 6 bases; nucleotides not matched to a gene: 9. The germline V gene encodes CDR1 MGHRA and CDR2 YSYEKL. CDR3 nucleotides: TGCGCCAGCAGCCAAGATGGGTCTAGCGGGGGCGGGGATACGCAGTATTTT. Translated, it gives CASSQDGSSGGGDTQYF.

This clone came up once. The chain uses TRBV2 and TRBJ2-1, with TRBD1 matching over 9 bases. The germline V gene has CDR1 SNHLY and CDR2 FYNNEI. The J segment lost 9 bases and the V segment lost 6 bases, leaving 12 bases of the junction unmatched. The CDR3 extends over 15 amino acids. CDR3 in amino acids: CASSSPGQGVGEQFF. In nucleotides, the CDR3 is TGTGCCAGCAGCTCGCCGGGACAGGGAGTCGGTGAGCAGTTCTTC. The full variable domain, in which reference TRBV2 and TRBJ2-1 provide the parts outside the CDR3, is EPEVTQTPSHQVTQMGQEVILRCVPISNHLYFYWYRQILGQKVEFLVSFYNNEISEKSEIFDDQFSVERPDGSNFTLKIRSTKLEDSAMYFCASSSPGQGVGEQFFGPGTRLTVL.

This clone has just one count. The rearrangement links TRBV6-5 to TRBJ2-7, with 9 bases matching TRBD2. This CDR3 region has 15 residues. V shed 6 bases, J shed 4 bases, and the junction held 10 bases outside the gene matches. Germline CDR1 and CDR2: MNHEY and SVGAGI. CDR3 region: CASSPGLANPYEQYF. The CDR3 DNA is TGTGCCAGCAGCCCGGGACTAGCAAACCCATACGAGCAGTACTTC.

V usage is TRBV30 and J usage is TRBJ2-1; D remains ambiguous. Germline CDR1 reads GTSNPN; CDR2 reads SVGIG (reference sequence). Between the trimmed V and J ends, which lost 7 bases and 7 bases, there was a span of 11 bases. The CDR3 has 11 amino acids. Written as DNA, the CDR3 is TGTGCCTCGACGGGTTGGAATGAGCAGTTCTTC. As protein: CASTGWNEQFF.

The V call is TRBV11-2, the J call TRBJ2-5; TRBD1 aligns across 10 bases. The germline V gene has CDR1 SGHAT and CDR2 FQNNGV. Losses at the gene ends were 3 bases for V and 3 bases for J; bases not matched to a gene: 4. This CDR3 contains 15 residues. As DNA, the CDR3 is TGTGCCAGCAGCTTCCCGACAGGGGGCGAAGAGACCCAGTACTTC. Translating gives CASSFPTGGEETQYF.

The chain links TRBV7-9 to TRBJ2-1; tentatively, D is TRBD1 (6 bases). V was clipped by 5 bases and J by 4 bases, with 9 bases between them. Germline V gene sequence: CDR1 SEHNR, CDR2 FQNEAQ (reference sequence). The CDR3 consists of 13 residues. CDR3 in DNA: TGTGCCAGCAGCCGAACAGGGTACAATGAGCAGTTCTTC. Amino acids: CASSRTGYNEQFF.

CDR3 in amino acids: CASSLHRAGGHEQFF. The CDR3 DNA is TGTGCCAGCAGCTTACACCGAGCGGGGGGGCATGAGCAGTTCTTC. V usage is TRBV11-2 and J usage is TRBJ2-1; 10 nucleotides align to TRBD2. Germline lookup yields CDR1 SGHAT and CDR2 FQNNGV. V dropped 2 bases and J dropped 8; count of bases not matched to a gene: 6. The CDR3 is made up of 15 amino acids.